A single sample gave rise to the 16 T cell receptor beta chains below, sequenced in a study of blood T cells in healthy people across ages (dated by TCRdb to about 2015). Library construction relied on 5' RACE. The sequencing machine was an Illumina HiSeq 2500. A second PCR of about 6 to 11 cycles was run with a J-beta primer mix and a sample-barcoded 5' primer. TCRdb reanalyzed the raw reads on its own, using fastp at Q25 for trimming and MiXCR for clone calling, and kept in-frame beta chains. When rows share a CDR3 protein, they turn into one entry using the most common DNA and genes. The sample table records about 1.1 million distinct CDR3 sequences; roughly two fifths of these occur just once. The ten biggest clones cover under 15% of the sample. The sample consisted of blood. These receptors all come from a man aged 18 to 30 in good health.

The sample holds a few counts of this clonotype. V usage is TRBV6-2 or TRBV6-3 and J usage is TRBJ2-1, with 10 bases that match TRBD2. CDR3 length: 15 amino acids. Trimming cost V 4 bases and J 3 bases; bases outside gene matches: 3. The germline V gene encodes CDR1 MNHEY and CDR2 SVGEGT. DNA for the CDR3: TGTGCCAGCAGTTTTAGCGGGGGGTACTACAATGAGCAGTTCTTC. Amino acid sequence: CASSFSGGYYNEQFF.

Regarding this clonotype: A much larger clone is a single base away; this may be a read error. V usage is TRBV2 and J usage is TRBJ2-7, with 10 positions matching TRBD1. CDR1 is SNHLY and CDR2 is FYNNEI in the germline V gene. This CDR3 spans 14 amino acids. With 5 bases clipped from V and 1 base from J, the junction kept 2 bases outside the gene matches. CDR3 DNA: TGTGCCAGCAGTTGGGACAGGGGTTCCTACGAGCAGTACTTC. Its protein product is CASSWDRGSYEQYF. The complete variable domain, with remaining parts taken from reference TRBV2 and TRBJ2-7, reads EPEVTQTPSHQVTQMGQEVILRCVPISNHLYFYWYRQILGQKVEFLVSFYNNEISEKSEIFDDQFSVERPDGSNFTLKIRSTKLEDSAMYFCASSWDRGSYEQYFGPGTRLTVT.

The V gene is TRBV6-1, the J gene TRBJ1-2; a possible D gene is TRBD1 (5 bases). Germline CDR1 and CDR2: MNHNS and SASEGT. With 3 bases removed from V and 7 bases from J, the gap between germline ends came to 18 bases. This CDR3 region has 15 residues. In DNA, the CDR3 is TGTGCCAGCAGTGATAGTGACAGAGAGAACGGTGGCTACACCTTC. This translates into CASSDSDRENGGYTF.

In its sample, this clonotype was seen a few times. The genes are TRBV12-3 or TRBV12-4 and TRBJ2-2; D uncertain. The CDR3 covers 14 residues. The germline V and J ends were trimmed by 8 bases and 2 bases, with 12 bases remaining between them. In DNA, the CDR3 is TGTGCCAGCGATACACGGACCAACACCGGGGAGCTGTTTTTT. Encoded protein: CASDTRTNTGELFF.

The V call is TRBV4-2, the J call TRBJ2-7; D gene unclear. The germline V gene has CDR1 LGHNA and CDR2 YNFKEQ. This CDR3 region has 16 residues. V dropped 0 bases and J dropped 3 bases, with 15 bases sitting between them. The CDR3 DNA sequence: TGTGCCAGCAGCCAAGATGGAGTGACATTCGTCTACGAGCAGTACTTC. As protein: CASSQDGVTFVYEQYF.

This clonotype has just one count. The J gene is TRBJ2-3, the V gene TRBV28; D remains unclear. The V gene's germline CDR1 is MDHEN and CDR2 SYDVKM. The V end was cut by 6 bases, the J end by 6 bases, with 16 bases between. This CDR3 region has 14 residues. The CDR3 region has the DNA TGTGCCAGCAGAATTCCGGGTTCCTCGGATACGCAGTATTTT. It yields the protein CASRIPGSSDTQYF.

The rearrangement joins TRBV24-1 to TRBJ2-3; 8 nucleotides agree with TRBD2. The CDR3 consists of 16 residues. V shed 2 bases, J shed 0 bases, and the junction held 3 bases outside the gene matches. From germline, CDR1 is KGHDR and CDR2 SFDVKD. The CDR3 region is CATSDSAGGSTDTQYF. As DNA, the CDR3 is TGTGCCACCAGTGATTCGGCGGGGGGAAGCACAGATACGCAGTATTTT.

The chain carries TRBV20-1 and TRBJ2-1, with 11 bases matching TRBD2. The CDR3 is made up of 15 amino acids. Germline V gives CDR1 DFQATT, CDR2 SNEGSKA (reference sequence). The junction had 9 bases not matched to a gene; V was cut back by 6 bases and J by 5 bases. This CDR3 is CSAPIAGGFDNEQFF. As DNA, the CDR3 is TGCAGTGCCCCCATAGCGGGGGGGTTCGACAATGAGCAGTTCTTC.

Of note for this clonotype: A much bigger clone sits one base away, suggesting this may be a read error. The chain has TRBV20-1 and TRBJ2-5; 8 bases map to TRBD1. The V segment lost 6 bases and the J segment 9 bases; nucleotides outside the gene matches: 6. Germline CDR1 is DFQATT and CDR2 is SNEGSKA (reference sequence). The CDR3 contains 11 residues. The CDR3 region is CSARGPDPQYF. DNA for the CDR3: TGCAGTGCCAGGGGGCCCGATCCCCAGTACTTC.

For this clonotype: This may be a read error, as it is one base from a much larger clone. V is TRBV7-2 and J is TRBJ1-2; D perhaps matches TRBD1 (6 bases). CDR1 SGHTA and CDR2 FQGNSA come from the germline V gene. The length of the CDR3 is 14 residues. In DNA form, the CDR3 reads TGTGCCAGCAGCCAAAAACAGGGAATCTATGGCCACACCTTC. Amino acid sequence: CASSQKQGIYGHTF. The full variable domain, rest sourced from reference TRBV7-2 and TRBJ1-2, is GAGVSQSPSNKVTEKGKDVELRCDPISGHTALYWYRQSLGQGLEFLIYFQGNSAPDKSGLPSDRFSAERTGGSVSTLTIQRTQQEDSAVYLCASSQKQGIYGHTFGSGTRLTVV.

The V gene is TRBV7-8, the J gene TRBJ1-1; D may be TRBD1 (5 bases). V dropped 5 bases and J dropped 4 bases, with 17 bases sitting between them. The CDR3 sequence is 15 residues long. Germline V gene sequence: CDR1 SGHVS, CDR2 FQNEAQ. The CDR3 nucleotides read TGTGCCAGCAGCCTAGTGGACTGGGGCGGCACTGAAGCTTTCTTT. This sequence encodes CASSLVDWGGTEAFF.

CDR3 loop: CASSPENSGRSSSGNTIYF. The CDR3 DNA reads TGTGCCAGCAGCCCAGAGAACAGTGGTAGGAGCAGCTCTGGAAACACCATATATTTT. The rearrangement joins TRBV7-9 to TRBJ1-3; D is unclear. V shed 5 bases and J shed 0 bases, with 23 bases lying between them. Germline-derived CDR1 and CDR2 are SEHNR and FQNEAQ (reference sequence). The CDR3 runs 19 residues. The whole variable domain, remainder taken from reference TRBV7-9 and TRBJ1-3, is DTGVSQNPRHKITKRGQNVTFRCDPISEHNRLYWYRQTLGQGPEFLTYFQNEAQLEKSRLLSDRFSAERPKGSFSTLEIQRTEQGDSAMYLCASSPENSGRSSSGNTIYFGEGSWLTVV.

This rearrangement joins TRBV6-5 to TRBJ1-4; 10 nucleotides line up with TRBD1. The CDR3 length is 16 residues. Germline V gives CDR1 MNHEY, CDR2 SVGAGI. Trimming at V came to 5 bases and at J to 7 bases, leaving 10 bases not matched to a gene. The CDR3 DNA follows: TGTGCCAGCAGTAAACTCGGACAGGGGGGGACTGAAAAACTGTTTTTT. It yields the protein CASSKLGQGGTEKLFF.

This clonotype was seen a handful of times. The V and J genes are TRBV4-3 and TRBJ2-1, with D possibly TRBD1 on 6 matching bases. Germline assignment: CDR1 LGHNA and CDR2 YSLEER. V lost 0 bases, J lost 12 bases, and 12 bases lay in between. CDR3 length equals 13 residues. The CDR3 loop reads CASSQDSGTSQFF. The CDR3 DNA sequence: TGCGCCAGCAGCCAAGATTCCGGGACATCGCAGTTCTTC.

This CDR3 reads CSVSTSGAYTGELFF. DNA for the CDR3: TGCAGCGTATCTACTAGCGGGGCCTACACCGGGGAGCTGTTTTTT. This chain joins TRBV29-1 and TRBJ2-2; TRBD2 agrees at 10 bases. Germline-derived CDR1 and CDR2 are SQVTM and ANQGSEA. J gave up 3 bases and V 6 bases, and 7 bases lay outside the gene matches. This CDR3 is 15 amino acids long.

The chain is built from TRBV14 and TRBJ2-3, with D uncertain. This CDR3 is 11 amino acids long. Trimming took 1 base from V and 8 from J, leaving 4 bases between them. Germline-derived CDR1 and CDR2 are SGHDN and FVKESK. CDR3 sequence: CASSQAFTQYF. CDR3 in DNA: TGTGCCAGCAGCCAAGCCTTTACGCAGTATTTT.